The present entry profiles one TCR beta chain with its context. The CDR3 has 15 residues. V was cut by 8 bases and J by 0 bases, with 13 bases left in between. Germline V gene sequence: CDR1 MNHEY, CDR2 SMNVEV (reference sequence). This record belongs to a study of blood T cell repertoires in COVID-19. Study in general: Specimens from acute and convalescent COVID-19 originated in the United States, Italy and Spain. T cells, B-cell-depleted T cells, or PBMCs provided the cDNA or gDNA that served as material.

Profiled with immunoSEQ multiplex PCR; TCRdb holds only in-frame clones, not every one. The repertoire consists of about 180,000 clones, with roughly 87% occurring once and the leading ten covering less than 2%. The V gene is TRBV27, the J gene TRBJ1-4, with D unresolved. The sample was peripheral blood. This sequence originates from a man younger than 30 who had recovered from COVID-19. The DNA of the CDR3 is TGTGCCAGCTCGGGATCCCCTGCAACTAATGAAAAACTGTTTTTT. Translated, it gives CASSGSPATNEKLFF.